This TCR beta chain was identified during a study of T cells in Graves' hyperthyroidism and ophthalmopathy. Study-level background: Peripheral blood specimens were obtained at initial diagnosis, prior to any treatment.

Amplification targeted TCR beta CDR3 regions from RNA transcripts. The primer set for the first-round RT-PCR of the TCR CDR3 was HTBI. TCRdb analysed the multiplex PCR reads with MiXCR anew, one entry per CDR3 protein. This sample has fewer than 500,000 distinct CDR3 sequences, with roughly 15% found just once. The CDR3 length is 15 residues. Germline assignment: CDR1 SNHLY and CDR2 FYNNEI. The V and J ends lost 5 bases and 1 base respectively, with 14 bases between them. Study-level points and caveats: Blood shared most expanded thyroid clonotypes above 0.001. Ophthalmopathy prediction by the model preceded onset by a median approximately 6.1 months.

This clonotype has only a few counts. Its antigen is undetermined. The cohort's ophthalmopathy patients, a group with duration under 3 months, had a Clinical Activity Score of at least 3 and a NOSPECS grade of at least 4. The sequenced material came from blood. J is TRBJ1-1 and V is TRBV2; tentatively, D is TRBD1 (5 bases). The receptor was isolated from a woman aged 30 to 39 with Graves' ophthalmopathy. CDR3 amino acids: CASSQGTPKNTEAFF. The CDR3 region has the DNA TGTGCCAGCAGTCAGGGAACCCCAAAGAACACTGAAGCTTTCTTT. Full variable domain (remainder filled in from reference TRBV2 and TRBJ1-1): EPEVTQTPSHQVTQMGQEVILRCVPISNHLYFYWYRQILGQKVEFLVSFYNNEISEKSEIFDDQFSVERPDGSNFTLKIRSTKLEDSAMYFCASSQGTPKNTEAFFGQGTRLTVV.